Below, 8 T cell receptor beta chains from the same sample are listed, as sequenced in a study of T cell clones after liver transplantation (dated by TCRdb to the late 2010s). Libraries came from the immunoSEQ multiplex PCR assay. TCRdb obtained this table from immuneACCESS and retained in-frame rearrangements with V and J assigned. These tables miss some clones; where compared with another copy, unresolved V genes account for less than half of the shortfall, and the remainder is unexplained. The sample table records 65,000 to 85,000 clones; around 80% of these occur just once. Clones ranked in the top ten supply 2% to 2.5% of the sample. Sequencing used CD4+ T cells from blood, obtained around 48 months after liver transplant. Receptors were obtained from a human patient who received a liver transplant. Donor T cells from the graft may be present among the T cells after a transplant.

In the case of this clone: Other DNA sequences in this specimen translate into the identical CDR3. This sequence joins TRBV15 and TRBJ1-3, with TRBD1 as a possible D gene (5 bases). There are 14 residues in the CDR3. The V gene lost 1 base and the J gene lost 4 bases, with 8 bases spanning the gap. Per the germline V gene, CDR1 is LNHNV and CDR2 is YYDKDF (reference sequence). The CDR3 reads CATSRGGAGNTIYF. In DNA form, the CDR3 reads TGTGCCACCAGCAGAGGAGGGGCCGGAAACACCATATATTTT.

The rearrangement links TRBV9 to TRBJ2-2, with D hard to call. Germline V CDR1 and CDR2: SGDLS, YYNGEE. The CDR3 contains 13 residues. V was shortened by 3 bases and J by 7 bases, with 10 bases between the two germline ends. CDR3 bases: TGTGCCAGCAGCGCGCGCGTTGACGGGGAGCTGTTTTTT. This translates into CASSARVDGELFF.

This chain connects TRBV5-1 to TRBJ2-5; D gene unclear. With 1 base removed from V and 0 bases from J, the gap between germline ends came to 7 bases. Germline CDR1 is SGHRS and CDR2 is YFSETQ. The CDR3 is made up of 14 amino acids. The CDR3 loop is CASSLMQNQETQYF. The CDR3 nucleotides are TGCGCCAGCAGCTTGATGCAGAACCAAGAGACCCAGTACTTC.

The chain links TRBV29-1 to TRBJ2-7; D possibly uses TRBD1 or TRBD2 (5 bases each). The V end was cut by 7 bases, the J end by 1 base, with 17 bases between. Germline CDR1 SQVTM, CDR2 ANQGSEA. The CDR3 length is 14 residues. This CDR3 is CSAVRGVRSYEQYF. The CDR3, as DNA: TGCAGCGCCGTGAGAGGGGTCAGGTCCTACGAGCAGTACTTC.

The CDR3 DNA sequence: TGTGCCAGCGGAAGGGGGGTCCCCTACGAGCAGTACTTC. Protein: CASGRGVPYEQYF. The chain has TRBV7-2 and TRBJ2-7, with D perhaps given as TRBD1 or TRBD2 (6 bases each). There are 13 residues in the CDR3. V dropped 8 bases and J dropped 2 bases, with 13 bases sitting between them. Germline CDR1 SGHTA, CDR2 FQGNSA.

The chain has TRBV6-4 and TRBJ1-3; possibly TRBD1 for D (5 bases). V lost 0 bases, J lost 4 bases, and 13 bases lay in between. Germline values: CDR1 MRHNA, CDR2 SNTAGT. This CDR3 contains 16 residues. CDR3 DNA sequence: TGTGCCAGCAGTGACTCGACCCGGAGGGGAGGAAACACCATATATTTT. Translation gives CASSDSTRRGGNTIYF.

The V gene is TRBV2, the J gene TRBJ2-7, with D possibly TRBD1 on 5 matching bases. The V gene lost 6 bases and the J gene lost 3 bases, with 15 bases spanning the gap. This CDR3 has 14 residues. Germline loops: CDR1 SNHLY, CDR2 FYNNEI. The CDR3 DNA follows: TGTGCCAGCAGCTTGAGTAGGACAATCTACGAGCAGTACTTC. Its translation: CASSLSRTIYEQYF.

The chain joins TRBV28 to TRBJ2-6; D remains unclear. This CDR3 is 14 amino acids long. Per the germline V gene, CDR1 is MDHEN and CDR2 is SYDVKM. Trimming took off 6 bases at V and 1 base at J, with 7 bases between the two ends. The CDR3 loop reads CASRFSSGANVLTF. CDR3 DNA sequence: TGTGCCAGCAGATTCAGTTCTGGGGCCAACGTCCTGACTTTC.